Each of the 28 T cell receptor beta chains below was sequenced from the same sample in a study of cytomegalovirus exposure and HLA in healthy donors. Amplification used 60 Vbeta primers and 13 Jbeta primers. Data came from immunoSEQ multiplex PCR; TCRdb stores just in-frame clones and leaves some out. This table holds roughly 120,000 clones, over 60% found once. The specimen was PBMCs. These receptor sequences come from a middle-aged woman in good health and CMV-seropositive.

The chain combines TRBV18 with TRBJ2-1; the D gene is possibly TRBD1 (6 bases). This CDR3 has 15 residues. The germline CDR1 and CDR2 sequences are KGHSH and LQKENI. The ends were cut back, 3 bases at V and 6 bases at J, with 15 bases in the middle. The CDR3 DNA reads TGTGCCAGCTCACCTAAGGGGAGAGGGGGCAATGAGCAGTTCTTC. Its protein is CASSPKGRGGNEQFF.

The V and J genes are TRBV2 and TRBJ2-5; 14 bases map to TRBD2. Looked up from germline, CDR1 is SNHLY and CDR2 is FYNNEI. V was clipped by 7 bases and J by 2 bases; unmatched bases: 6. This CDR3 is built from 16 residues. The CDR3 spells CASKGLAGVLQETQYF. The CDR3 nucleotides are TGTGCCAGCAAGGGACTAGCGGGAGTCCTGCAAGAGACCCAGTACTTC.

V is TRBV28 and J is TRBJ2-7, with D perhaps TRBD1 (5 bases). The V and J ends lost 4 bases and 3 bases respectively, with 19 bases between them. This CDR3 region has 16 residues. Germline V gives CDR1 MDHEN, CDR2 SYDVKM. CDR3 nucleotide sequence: TGTGCCAGCAGTTGGATGACTTGGGGAAGGGGCTACGAGCAGTACTTC. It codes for CASSWMTWGRGYEQYF.

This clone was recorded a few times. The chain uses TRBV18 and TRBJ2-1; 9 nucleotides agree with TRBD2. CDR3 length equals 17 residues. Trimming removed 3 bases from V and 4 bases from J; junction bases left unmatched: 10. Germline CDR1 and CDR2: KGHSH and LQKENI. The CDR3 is CASSPRGVAGAYNEQFF. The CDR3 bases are TGTGCCAGCTCACCCAGGGGGGTAGCGGGAGCATACAATGAGCAGTTCTTC.

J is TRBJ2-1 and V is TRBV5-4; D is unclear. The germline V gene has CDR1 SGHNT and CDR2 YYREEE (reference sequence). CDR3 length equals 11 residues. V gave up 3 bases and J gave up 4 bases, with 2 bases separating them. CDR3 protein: CASSSYNEQFF. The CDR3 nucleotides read TGTGCCAGCAGCTCGTACAATGAGCAGTTCTTC. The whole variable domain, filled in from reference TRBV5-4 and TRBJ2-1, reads ETGVTQSPTHLIKTRGQQVTLRCSSQSGHNTVSWYQQALGQGPQFIFQYYREEENGRGNFPPRFSGLQFPNYSSELNVNALELDDSALYLCASSSYNEQFFGPGTRLTVL.

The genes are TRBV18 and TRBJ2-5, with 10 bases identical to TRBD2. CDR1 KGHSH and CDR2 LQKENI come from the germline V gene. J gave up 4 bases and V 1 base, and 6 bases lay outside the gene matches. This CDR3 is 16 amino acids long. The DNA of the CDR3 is TGTGCCAGCTCACCACGGGCTAGCGGGAGCAGAGAGACCCAGTACTTC. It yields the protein CASSPRASGSRETQYF.

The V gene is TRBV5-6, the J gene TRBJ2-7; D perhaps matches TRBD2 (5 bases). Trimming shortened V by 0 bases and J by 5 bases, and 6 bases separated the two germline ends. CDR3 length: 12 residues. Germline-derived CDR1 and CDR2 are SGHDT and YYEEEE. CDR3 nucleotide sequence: TGTGCCAGCAGCTTGGCGGGGAACGAGCAGTACTTC. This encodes CASSLAGNEQYF.

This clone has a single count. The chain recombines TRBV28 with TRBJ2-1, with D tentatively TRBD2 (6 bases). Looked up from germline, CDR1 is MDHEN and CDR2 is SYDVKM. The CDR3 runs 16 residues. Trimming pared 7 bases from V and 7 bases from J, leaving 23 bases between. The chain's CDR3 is CASMGGGPEGENEQFF. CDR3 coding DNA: TGTGCCAGCATGGGGGGAGGCCCTGAAGGGGAGAATGAGCAGTTCTTC.

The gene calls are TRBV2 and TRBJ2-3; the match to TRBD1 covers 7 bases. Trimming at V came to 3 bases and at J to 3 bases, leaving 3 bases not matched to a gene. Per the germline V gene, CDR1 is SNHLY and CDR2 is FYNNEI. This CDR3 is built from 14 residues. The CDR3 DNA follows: TGTGCCAGCAGTGAGGCAGGGGGAACAGATACGCAGTATTTT. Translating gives CASSEAGGTDTQYF.

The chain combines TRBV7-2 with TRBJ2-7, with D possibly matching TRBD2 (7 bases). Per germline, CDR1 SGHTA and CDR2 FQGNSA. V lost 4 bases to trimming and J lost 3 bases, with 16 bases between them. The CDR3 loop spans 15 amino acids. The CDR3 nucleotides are TGTGCCAGCAGCTCAGGGGCTAGCGGAATCTACGAGCAGTACTTC. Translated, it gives CASSSGASGIYEQYF.

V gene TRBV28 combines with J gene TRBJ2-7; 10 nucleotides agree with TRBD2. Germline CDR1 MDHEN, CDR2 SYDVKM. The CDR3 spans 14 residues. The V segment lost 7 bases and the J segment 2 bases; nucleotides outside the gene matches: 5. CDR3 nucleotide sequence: TGTGCCAGCACCACCGGGACTAGCGCCTACGAGCAGTACTTC. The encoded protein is CASTTGTSAYEQYF.

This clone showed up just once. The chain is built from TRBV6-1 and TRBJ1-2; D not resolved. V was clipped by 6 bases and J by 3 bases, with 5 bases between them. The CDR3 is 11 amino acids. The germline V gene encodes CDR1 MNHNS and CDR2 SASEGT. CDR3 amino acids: CASSDYYGYTF. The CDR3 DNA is TGTGCCAGCAGCGACTACTATGGCTACACCTTC.

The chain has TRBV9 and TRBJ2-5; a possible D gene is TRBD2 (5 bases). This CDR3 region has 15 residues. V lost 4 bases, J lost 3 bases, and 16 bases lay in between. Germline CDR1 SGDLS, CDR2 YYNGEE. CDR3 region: CASSPFSGMKETQYF. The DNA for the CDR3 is TGTGCCAGCAGCCCATTCTCCGGGATGAAAGAGACCCAGTACTTC.

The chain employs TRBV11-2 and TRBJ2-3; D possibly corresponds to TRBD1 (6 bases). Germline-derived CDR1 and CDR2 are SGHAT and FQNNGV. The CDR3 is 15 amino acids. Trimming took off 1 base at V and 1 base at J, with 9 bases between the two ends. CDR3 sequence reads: CASSLGAGGTDTQYF. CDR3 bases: TGTGCCAGCAGCTTAGGGGCAGGGGGCACAGATACGCAGTATTTT.

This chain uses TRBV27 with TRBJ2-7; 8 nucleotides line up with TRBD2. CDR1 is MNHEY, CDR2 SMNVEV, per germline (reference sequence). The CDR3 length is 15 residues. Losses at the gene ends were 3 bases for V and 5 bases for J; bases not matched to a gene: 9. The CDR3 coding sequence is TGTGCCAGCAGTTTGCTAGCGGGCACTCAGCACGAGCAGTACTTC. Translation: CASSLLAGTQHEQYF.

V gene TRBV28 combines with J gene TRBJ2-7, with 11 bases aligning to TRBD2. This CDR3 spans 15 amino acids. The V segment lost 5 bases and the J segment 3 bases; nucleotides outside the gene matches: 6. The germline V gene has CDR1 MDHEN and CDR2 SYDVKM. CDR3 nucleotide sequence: TGTGCCAGCAGTCCCGCCGGGACTAGCGGCTACGAGCAGTACTTC. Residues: CASSPAGTSGYEQYF.

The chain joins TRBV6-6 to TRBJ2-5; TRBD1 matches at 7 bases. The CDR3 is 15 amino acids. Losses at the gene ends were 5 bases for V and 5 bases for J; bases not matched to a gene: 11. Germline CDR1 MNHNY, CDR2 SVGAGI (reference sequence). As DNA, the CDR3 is TGTGCCAGCAGTCTTAGACAGGGTGGACGGGAGACCCAGTACTTC. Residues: CASSLRQGGRETQYF.

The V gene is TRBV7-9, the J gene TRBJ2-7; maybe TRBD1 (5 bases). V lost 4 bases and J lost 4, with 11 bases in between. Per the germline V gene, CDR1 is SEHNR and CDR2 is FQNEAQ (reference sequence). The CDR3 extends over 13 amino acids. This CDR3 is CASSSVQGYEQYF. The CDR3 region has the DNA TGTGCCAGCAGCTCGGTTCAGGGTTACGAGCAGTACTTC.

The CDR3 loop reads CASSQDYAGNQPQHF. CDR3 sequence (DNA): TGCGCCAGCAGCCAAGATTACGCGGGTAATCAGCCCCAGCATTTT. The chain joins TRBV4-1 to TRBJ1-5; D ambiguous. The V gene lost 0 bases and the J gene lost 4 bases, with 10 bases spanning the gap. From germline, CDR1 is MGHRA and CDR2 YSYEKL. CDR3 size: 15 residues.

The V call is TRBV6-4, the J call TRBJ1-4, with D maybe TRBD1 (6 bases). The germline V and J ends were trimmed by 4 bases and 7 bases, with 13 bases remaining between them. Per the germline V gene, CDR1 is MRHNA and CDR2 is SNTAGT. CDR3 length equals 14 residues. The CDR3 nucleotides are TGTGCCAGCAGTGCGGGGGGGGCAGGTGAAAAACTGTTTTTT. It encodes CASSAGGAGEKLFF.

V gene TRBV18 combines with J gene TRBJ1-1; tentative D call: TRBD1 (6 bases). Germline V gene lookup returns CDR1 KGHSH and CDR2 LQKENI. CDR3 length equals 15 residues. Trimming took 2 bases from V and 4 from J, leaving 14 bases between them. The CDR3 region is CASSPNGGGGTEAFF. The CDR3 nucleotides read TGTGCCAGCTCACCAAACGGTGGGGGCGGCACTGAAGCTTTCTTT.

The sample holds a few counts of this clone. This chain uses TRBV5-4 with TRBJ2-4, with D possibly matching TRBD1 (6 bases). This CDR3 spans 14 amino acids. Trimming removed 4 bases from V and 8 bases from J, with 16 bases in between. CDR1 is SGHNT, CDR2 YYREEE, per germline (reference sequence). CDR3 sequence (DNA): TGTGCCAGCAGCCTTGGACAGCCGCGAGACATTCAGTACTTC. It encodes CASSLGQPRDIQYF.

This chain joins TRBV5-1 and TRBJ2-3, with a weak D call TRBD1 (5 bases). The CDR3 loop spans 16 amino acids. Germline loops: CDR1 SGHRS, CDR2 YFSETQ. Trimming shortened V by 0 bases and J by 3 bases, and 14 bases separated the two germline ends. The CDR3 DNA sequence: TGCGCCAGCAGCTTGGTGGGGCTATTGGGAACAGATACGCAGTATTTT. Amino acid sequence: CASSLVGLLGTDTQYF.

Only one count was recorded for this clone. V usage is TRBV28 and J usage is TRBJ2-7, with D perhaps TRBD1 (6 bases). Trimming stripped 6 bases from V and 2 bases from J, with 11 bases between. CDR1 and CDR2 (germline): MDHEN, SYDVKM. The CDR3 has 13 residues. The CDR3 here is CASRDSTTYEQYF. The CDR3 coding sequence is TGTGCCAGCAGGGACAGTACCACCTACGAGCAGTACTTC.

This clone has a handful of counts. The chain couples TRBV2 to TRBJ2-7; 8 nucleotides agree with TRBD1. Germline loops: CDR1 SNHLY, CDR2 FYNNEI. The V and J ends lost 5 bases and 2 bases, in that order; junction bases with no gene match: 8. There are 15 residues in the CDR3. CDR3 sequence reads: CASSTGTGYPYEQYF. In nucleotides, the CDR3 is TGTGCCAGCAGTACCGGGACAGGCTATCCCTACGAGCAGTACTTC. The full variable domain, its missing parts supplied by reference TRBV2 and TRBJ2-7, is EPEVTQTPSHQVTQMGQEVILRCVPISNHLYFYWYRQILGQKVEFLVSFYNNEISEKSEIFDDQFSVERPDGSNFTLKIRSTKLEDSAMYFCASSTGTGYPYEQYFGPGTRLTVT.

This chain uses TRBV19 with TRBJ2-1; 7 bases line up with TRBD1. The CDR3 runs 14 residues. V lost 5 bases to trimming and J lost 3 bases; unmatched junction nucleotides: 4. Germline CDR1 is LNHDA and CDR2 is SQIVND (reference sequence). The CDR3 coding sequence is TGTGCCAGTAGTCTCCGGGACAGCTACAATGAGCAGTTCTTC. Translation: CASSLRDSYNEQFF.

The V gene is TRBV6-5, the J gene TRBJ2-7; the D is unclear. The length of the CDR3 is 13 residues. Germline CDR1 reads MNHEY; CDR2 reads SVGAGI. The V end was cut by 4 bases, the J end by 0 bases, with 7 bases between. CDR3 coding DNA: TGTGCCAGCAGTTTTGGAGTCTCCTACGAGCAGTACTTC. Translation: CASSFGVSYEQYF.

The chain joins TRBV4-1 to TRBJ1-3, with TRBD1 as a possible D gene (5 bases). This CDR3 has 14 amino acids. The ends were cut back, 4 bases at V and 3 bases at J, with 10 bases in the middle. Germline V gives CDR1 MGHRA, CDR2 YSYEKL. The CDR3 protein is CASSLQVGGNTIYF. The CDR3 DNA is TGCGCCAGCAGCCTACAGGTCGGTGGAAACACCATATATTTT.